What follows is one T cell receptor (beta chain) and its context. The sample is drawn from a study of blood T cell repertoires in COVID-19. Study-wide context: Sites in the United States, Italy and Spain provided acute and convalescent COVID-19 samples.

Study processing details: Estimates of nucleated cell counts were drawn from the amplification of reference gene primers. Data came from immunoSEQ multiplex PCR; TCRdb stores just in-frame clones and leaves some out. The DNA gave D and trimming, while V, J and clone size come from that table. Of around 300,000 clones listed, roughly 90% are singletons. CDR3 length equals 15 residues. Trimming pared 6 bases from V and 4 bases from J, leaving 18 bases between. Germline V gene data show CDR1 as KGHSH and CDR2 as LQKENI. While infection was still active, Seattle patients were enrolled and then followed longitudinally.

The sequence was obtained from a woman in her twenties or thirties with COVID-19, enrolled during active disease. The sequenced sample consisted of peripheral blood. The rearrangement links TRBV18 to TRBJ1-2, with D perhaps TRBD1 (6 bases). Written as DNA, the CDR3 is TGTGCCAGCTCCACTTCGCGGGGGCCTGTCTATGGCTACACCTTC. Amino acid sequence: CASSTSRGPVYGYTF. The variable domain in full, with the rest retrieved from reference TRBV18 and TRBJ1-2, is NAGVMQNPRHLVRRRGQEARLRCSPMKGHSHVYWYRQLPEEGLKFMVYLQKENIIDESGMPKERFSAEFPKEGPSILRIQQVVRGDSAAYFCASSTSRGPVYGYTFGSGTRLTVV.